What follows are 22 T cell receptor beta chains derived from one specimen sequenced in a study of Tregs in tolerant kidney transplant recipients. Generated by immunoSEQ multiplex PCR, the TCRdb table keeps only in-frame clones and is missing some. The repertoire holds 110,000 or so clones, with 92% as singletons. The sample comprised CD4+ T cells from blood. All receptors come from a human donor in good health.

The chain uses TRBV6-4 and TRBJ2-3; 10 bases agree with TRBD2. The CDR3 runs to 16 residues. Per germline, CDR1 MRHNA and CDR2 SNTAGT. With V trimmed by 2 bases and J by 2 bases, 4 bases remained unmatched. In DNA form, the CDR3 reads TGTGCCAGCAGTGACGGAGCGGGAGGGCCCACAGATACGCAGTATTTT. This translates into CASSDGAGGPTDTQYF.

The V and J genes are TRBV18 and TRBJ2-3; 7 bases agree with TRBD1. Germline lookup yields CDR1 KGHSH and CDR2 LQKENI. CDR3 length: 15 residues. Trimming at V came to 2 bases and at J to 0 bases, leaving 2 bases not matched to a gene. This CDR3 is CASSPATGSTDTQYF. The CDR3 coding sequence is TGTGCCAGCTCACCAGCGACAGGGAGCACAGATACGCAGTATTTT.

The genes are TRBV4-1 and TRBJ2-1, with D uncertain. The CDR3 contains 15 residues. The germline V gene has CDR1 MGHRA and CDR2 YSYEKL. V dropped 2 bases and J dropped 7 bases, with 15 bases sitting between them. The CDR3 reads CASSQILILANEQFF. Written as DNA, the CDR3 is TGCGCCAGCAGCCAAATACTAATCCTCGCAAATGAGCAGTTCTTC.

This clone was counted a single time. The chain carries TRBV4-1 and TRBJ2-7; 10 bases map to TRBD2. This CDR3 has 18 amino acids. V shed 0 bases, J shed 0 bases, and the junction held 8 bases outside the gene matches. The germline V gene encodes CDR1 MGHRA and CDR2 YSYEKL. CDR3 in amino acids: CASSQDESGGAVSYEQYF. CDR3 sequence (DNA): TGCGCCAGCAGCCAAGATGAGAGCGGGGGGGCCGTCTCCTACGAGCAGTACTTC.

This chain connects TRBV5-1 to TRBJ2-2; no clear D. Germline V gene data show CDR1 as SGHRS and CDR2 as YFSETQ. V was cut by 3 bases and J by 6 bases, with 15 bases left in between. The CDR3 spans 15 residues. The CDR3 region is CASSSTDRGAGELFF. In DNA, the CDR3 is TGCGCCAGCAGCTCCACCGACCGTGGCGCCGGGGAGCTGTTTTTT.

V is TRBV12-5 and J is TRBJ2-5, with 9 bases matching TRBD1. The germline CDR1 and CDR2 sequences are LGHNT and FRNRAP. The CDR3 has 14 amino acids. The V segment lost 6 bases and the J segment 5 bases; nucleotides outside the gene matches: 7. The CDR3 sequence is CASGRGTGSETQYF. CDR3 sequence (DNA): TGTGCTAGTGGGCGCGGGACAGGGTCCGAGACCCAGTACTTC.

V and J are TRBV5-1 and TRBJ1-4; 9 bases fit TRBD1. From germline, CDR1 is SGHRS and CDR2 YFSETQ. The V segment lost 1 base and the J segment 8 bases; nucleotides outside the gene matches: 6. This CDR3 comprises 15 residues. CDR3: CASSLTGGLEEKLFF. CDR3 sequence (DNA): TGCGCCAGCAGCTTGACAGGGGGCCTAGAGGAAAAACTGTTTTTT.

In DNA form, the CDR3 reads TGCGCCAGCAGATCCGACAGGGGAGAAGGCGAAAAACTGTTTTTT. The encoded protein is CASRSDRGEGEKLFF. The chain uses TRBV5-1 and TRBJ1-4; 8 bases line up with TRBD1. V shed 5 bases and J 8 bases; nucleotides not matched to a gene: 11. The CDR3 has 15 amino acids. Per germline, CDR1 SGHRS and CDR2 YFSETQ.

The DNA for the CDR3 is TGCGCCAGCAGAACCGGGACAGGGGCCTGGATGGCCAAGACCGGGGAGCTGTTTTTT. Protein: CASRTGTGAWMAKTGELFF. The chain links TRBV5-1 to TRBJ2-2; 10 bases map to TRBD1. Germline CDR1 reads SGHRS; CDR2 reads YFSETQ. The CDR3 sequence is 19 residues long. The trim removed 5 bases at V and 5 bases at J, leaving 18 bases unmatched.

The chain is built from TRBV5-1 and TRBJ2-7, with D perhaps matching TRBD1 or TRBD2 (6 bases each). V was shortened by 5 bases and J by 6 bases, with 24 bases between the two germline ends. The CDR3 spans 16 residues. Germline V gene data show CDR1 as SGHRS and CDR2 as YFSETQ. CDR3 DNA sequence: TGCGCCAGCAGGTCCCCCGGCGGAGGGGGAAAGGCCGAGCAGTACTTC. This gives the protein CASRSPGGGGKAEQYF.

V usage is TRBV30 and J usage is TRBJ1-5; TRBD1 agrees at 7 bases. This CDR3 comprises 14 residues. Unmatched junction bases numbered 4, after V lost 2 bases and J lost 3 bases. Germline lookup yields CDR1 GTSNPN and CDR2 SVGIG (reference sequence). Here the CDR3 reads CAWSTGTVNQPQHF. The CDR3 DNA is TGTGCCTGGAGTACCGGGACAGTCAATCAGCCCCAGCATTTT. The entire variable domain, with the rest obtained from reference TRBV30 and TRBJ1-5, is as follows: SQTIHQWPATLVQPVGSPLSLECTVEGTSNPNLYWYRQAAGRGLQLLFYSVGIGQISSEVPQNLSASRPQDRQFILSSKKLLLSDSGFYLCAWSTGTVNQPQHFGDGTRLSIL.

The gene calls are TRBV6-1 and TRBJ1-6; no firm D call. CDR1 MNHNS and CDR2 SASEGT come from the germline V gene. Trimming shortened V by 3 bases and J by 3 bases, and 9 bases separated the two germline ends. The length of the CDR3 is 15 residues. The CDR3 DNA follows: TGTGCCAGCAGTGATGGGTCCCTCTATAATTCACCCCTCCACTTT. It encodes CASSDGSLYNSPLHF.

This clone was seen only once. This sequence joins TRBV27 and TRBJ1-5; a weak D match, TRBD1 (6 bases). The germline V gene encodes CDR1 MNHEY and CDR2 SMNVEV (reference sequence). The V and J ends lost 9 bases and 9 bases respectively, with 18 bases between them. CDR3 length equals 13 residues. This chain's CDR3 is CASKGGDEGPQHF. DNA of the CDR3: TGTGCCAGTAAGGGGGGGGACGAGGGGCCCCAGCATTTT.

This clone was seen once. The chain combines TRBV30 with TRBJ1-6; no reliable D call. Trimming removed 2 bases at V and 0 bases at J, with 8 bases between. CDR1 and CDR2 from the germline V gene are GTSNPN and SVGIG (reference sequence). This CDR3 has 15 amino acids. The chain's CDR3 is CAWSIRSSYNSPLHF. The CDR3, as DNA: TGTGCCTGGAGTATCCGGAGCTCCTATAATTCACCCCTCCACTTT.

This chain links TRBV28 with TRBJ1-3; D remains unclear. Germline V gene lookup returns CDR1 MDHEN and CDR2 SYDVKM. The CDR3 has 14 amino acids. V lost 5 bases, J lost 4 bases, and 12 bases lay in between. The CDR3 sequence: CASSPPASGNTIYF. CDR3 DNA sequence: TGTGCCAGCAGTCCCCCAGCCTCGGGAAACACCATATATTTT.

This clone was seen only once. J is TRBJ2-3 and V is TRBV14, with 12 bases aligning to TRBD2. V lost 0 bases, J lost 4 bases, and 5 bases stayed unmatched. CDR1 is SGHDN and CDR2 is FVKESK in the germline V gene. The CDR3 is made up of 17 amino acids. CDR3 region: CASSQDLAGGQADTQYF. Here the CDR3 DNA reads TGTGCCAGCAGCCAAGATCTAGCGGGGGGGCAGGCAGATACGCAGTATTTT.

The genes are TRBV7-8 and TRBJ1-1; 7 bases fit TRBD1. The trim removed 6 bases at V and 5 bases at J, leaving 6 bases unmatched. The CDR3 length is 13 residues. CDR1 and CDR2 from the germline V gene are SGHVS and FQNEAQ. In DNA, the CDR3 is TGTGCCAGCAGACCGACAGGGCAAACTGAAGCTTTCTTT. Its translation is CASRPTGQTEAFF.

The gene calls are TRBV18 and TRBJ2-2; D is undetermined. The CDR3 extends over 15 amino acids. The germline gives CDR1 KGHSH, CDR2 LQKENI. V gave up 2 bases and J gave up 0 bases, with 7 bases separating them. CDR3 sequence reads: CASSPIATNTGELFF. CDR3 DNA: TGTGCCAGCTCACCAATAGCTACGAACACCGGGGAGCTGTTTTTT.

This clone was recorded only once. The rearrangement uses TRBV7-9 and TRBJ2-1, with 8 nucleotides matching TRBD2. CDR3 length: 15 residues. Trimming removed 5 bases from V and 4 bases from J; junction bases left unmatched: 7. The germline gives CDR1 SEHNR, CDR2 FQNEAQ (reference sequence). The chain's CDR3 is CASSPVAGSYNEQFF. Here the CDR3 DNA reads TGTGCCAGCAGCCCCGTAGCGGGATCATACAATGAGCAGTTCTTC.

V usage is TRBV6-4 and J usage is TRBJ2-3; 12 nucleotides match TRBD2. The V and J ends lost 6 bases and 6 bases, in that order; junction bases with no gene match: 4. Germline V gives CDR1 MRHNA, CDR2 SNTAGT. This CDR3 region has 14 residues. The CDR3 spells CASRRLAGADTQYF. CDR3 nucleotide sequence: TGTGCCAGCAGACGACTAGCGGGAGCTGATACGCAGTATTTT.

The chain links TRBV4-2 to TRBJ2-5; 11 nucleotides agree with TRBD2. The CDR3 spans 16 residues. The germline gives CDR1 LGHNA, CDR2 YNFKEQ. The V gene end was trimmed by 4 bases and the J gene end by 2 bases; junction bases not matched to a gene: 6. CDR3 DNA: TGTGCCAGCAGCCCCGGGGCTAGCGGGGGGCAAGAGACCCAGTACTTC. Translated: CASSPGASGGQETQYF.

The chain has TRBV5-8 and TRBJ2-3; a possible D gene is TRBD2 (6 bases). The V and J ends lost 4 bases and 8 bases respectively, with 23 bases between them. Germline V gene sequence: CDR1 SGHTS, CDR2 YDEGEE. CDR3 length equals 16 residues. The DNA of the CDR3 is TGTGCCAGCAGCAACGGACTAACCCAAGTATACGGTACGCAGTATTTT. This translates into CASSNGLTQVYGTQYF.